The 17 T cell receptor beta chains below all came from one sample that was sequenced in a study of T cells in Graves' hyperthyroidism and ophthalmopathy. From RNA transcripts, TCR beta CDR3 regions were amplified. Primed by the HTBI set, a first-round RT-PCR was run on the TCR CDR3. TCRdb re-derived calls from the multiplex PCR reads in MiXCR, one entry per CDR3 protein. This sample has about 700,000 distinct CDR3 sequences, with around 13% found just once. The source material was blood. The source of these receptors is a woman aged 18-29 years with Graves' hyperthyroidism.

In its sample, this clonotype was seen many times. The genes are TRBV7-3 and TRBJ2-1, with 7 bases fitting TRBD2. Trimming at V came to 4 bases and at J to 8 bases, leaving 11 bases not matched to a gene. CDR1 is SGHTA, CDR2 FQGTGA, per germline. CDR3 size: 15 residues. This CDR3 reads CASSSGRRISDEQFF. Here the CDR3 DNA reads TGTGCCAGCAGCTCCGGGAGGCGCATTAGCGATGAGCAGTTCTTC. Full variable domain (remainder filled in from reference TRBV7-3 and TRBJ2-1): GAGVSQTPSNKVTEKGKYVELRCDPISGHTALYWYRQSLGQGPEFLIYFQGTGAADDSGLPNDRFFAVRPEGSVSTLKIQRTERGDSAVYLCASSSGRRISDEQFFGPGTRLTVL.

The chain employs TRBV27 and TRBJ2-7; 9 bases match TRBD2. The germline gives CDR1 MNHEY, CDR2 SMNVEV (reference sequence). V was pared by 6 bases and J by 7 bases, with 10 bases of the junction left unmatched. This CDR3 region has 14 residues. CDR3 nucleotide sequence: TGTGCCAGCAGAGGTAGCGGGAGAACCTGGGAGCAGTACTTC. This codes for CASRGSGRTWEQYF.

This clonotype showed up many times. V and J are TRBV20-1 and TRBJ1-1; no firm D call. Germline loops: CDR1 DFQATT, CDR2 SNEGSKA (reference sequence). The CDR3 runs 13 residues. Between the trimmed V and J ends, which lost 6 bases and 0 bases, there was a span of 11 bases. Written as DNA, the CDR3 is TGCAGTGCCCGCGGCGGGGTGAACACTGAAGCTTTCTTT. The encoded protein is CSARGGVNTEAFF.

V is TRBV28 and J is TRBJ2-7; 7 bases are a match to TRBD1. This CDR3 spans 16 amino acids. The V gene end was trimmed by 5 bases and the J gene end by 3 bases; junction bases not matched to a gene: 13. Germline V CDR1 and CDR2: MDHEN, SYDVKM. The CDR3 sequence is CASSHTGTARFYEQYF. For the CDR3, the DNA is TGTGCCAGCAGTCATACCGGGACAGCGAGGTTCTACGAGCAGTACTTC.

The table lists this clonotype with a few counts. This rearrangement joins TRBV6-2 or TRBV6-3 to TRBJ1-2, with D tentatively TRBD1 (5 bases). The ends were cut back, 6 bases at V and 10 bases at J, with 18 bases in the middle. Germline V gives CDR1 MNHEY, CDR2 SVGEGT. The CDR3 contains 13 residues. The CDR3 spells CASRQTASSDYTF. CDR3 DNA: TGTGCCAGCAGGCAGACAGCGTCGAGTGACTACACCTTC.

This clonotype has a count of ten or more. The J gene is TRBJ2-7, the V gene TRBV6-1; D gene uncertain. Germline V lookup: CDR1 MNHNS, CDR2 SASEGT. The ends were cut back, 3 bases at V and 3 bases at J, with 6 bases in the middle. There are 12 residues in the CDR3. For the CDR3, the DNA is TGTGCCAGCAGTGAGACTCGCTACGAGCAGTACTTC. It translates to CASSETRYEQYF.

This clonotype was detected only a few times. The chain uses TRBV29-1 and TRBJ2-3; 7 positions agree with TRBD2. Unmatched junction bases numbered 8, after V lost 6 bases and J lost 2 bases. The CDR3 runs 14 residues. Looked up from germline, CDR1 is SQVTM and CDR2 is ANQGSEA. The CDR3 nucleotides read TGCAGCGTCGACCCCCTAGCGGTCACAGATACGCAGTATTTT. Translated: CSVDPLAVTDTQYF.

This clonotype was counted ten times or more. The chain uses TRBV30 and TRBJ1-5; D remains unclear. Trimming removed 1 base at V and 4 bases at J, with 8 bases between. Germline values: CDR1 GTSNPN, CDR2 SVGIG (reference sequence). The CDR3 covers 13 residues. CDR3: CAWSESGNQPQHF. The CDR3, as DNA: TGTGCCTGGAGTGAATCGGGAAATCAGCCCCAGCATTTT. Variable domain in full (rest from reference TRBV30 and TRBJ1-5): SQTIHQWPATLVQPVGSPLSLECTVEGTSNPNLYWYRQAAGRGLQLLFYSVGIGQISSEVPQNLSASRPQDRQFILSSKKLLLSDSGFYLCAWSESGNQPQHFGDGTRLSIL.

This clonotype was recorded a few times. CDR3 protein: CASSRAGVEEKLFF. The CDR3 nucleotides read TGTGCCAGCTCCAGAGCAGGGGTGGAGGAAAAACTGTTTTTT. The chain links TRBV6-1 to TRBJ1-4; TRBD1 is a possible D gene (6 bases). Germline assignment: CDR1 MNHNS and CDR2 SASEGT. Trimming removed 8 bases from V and 8 bases from J, with 18 bases in between. The CDR3 contains 14 residues.

V is TRBV30 and J is TRBJ2-1, with TRBD2 matching 12 bases. CDR3 length: 14 residues. Germline V gene lookup returns CDR1 GTSNPN and CDR2 SVGIG (reference sequence). With 2 bases clipped from V and 12 bases from J, the junction kept 8 bases outside the gene matches. In nucleotides, the CDR3 is TGTGCCTGGAGTTCCCGACTAGCGGGAGATAGGCAGTTCTTC. Translation: CAWSSRLAGDRQFF.

This clonotype has more than one count but fewer than ten. V is TRBV19 and J is TRBJ2-2; 7 nucleotides agree with TRBD1. This CDR3 is 15 amino acids long. The ends lost 2 bases at V and 3 bases at J; junction bases unmatched: 3. Germline values: CDR1 LNHDA, CDR2 SQIVND (reference sequence). The CDR3 DNA follows: TGTGCCAGTAGTATACAGGGGGAATACACCGGGGAGCTGTTTTTT. As protein: CASSIQGEYTGELFF.

The genes are TRBV6-1 and TRBJ2-5; 10 positions agree with TRBD1. This CDR3 has 14 amino acids. J gave up 2 bases and V 6 bases, and 3 bases lay outside the gene matches. Germline CDR1 MNHNS, CDR2 SASEGT. The CDR3 DNA sequence: TGTGCCAGCAGGAGGGACAGGGGACAAGAGACCCAGTACTTC. Amino acid sequence: CASRRDRGQETQYF.

This clonotype was counted a single time. The chain has TRBV3-1 and TRBJ2-7; weak D call: TRBD2 (6 bases). The germline V and J ends were trimmed by 0 bases and 2 bases, with 11 bases remaining between them. Germline V lookup: CDR1 LGHDT, CDR2 YNNKEL (reference sequence). The CDR3 is 15 amino acids. The DNA for the CDR3 is TGTGCCAGCAGCCAAGATTTCCTAGCGACCTACGAGCAGTACTTC. Translating it yields CASSQDFLATYEQYF.

J is TRBJ1-5 and V is TRBV6-1; D gene unclear. The CDR3 is 14 residues long. Germline-derived CDR1 and CDR2 are MNHNS and SASEGT. Trimming stripped 7 bases from V and 2 bases from J, with 12 bases between. CDR3 nucleotides: TGTGCCAGCACCCCTCTGGGTGGCAATCAGCCCCAGCATTTT. Encoded protein: CASTPLGGNQPQHF.

This clonotype was counted at least ten times. V and J are TRBV18 and TRBJ2-5; 7 bases are a match to TRBD1. CDR1 and CDR2 (germline): KGHSH, LQKENI. CDR3 size: 13 residues. V lost 4 bases to trimming and J lost 2 bases; unmatched junction nucleotides: 1. CDR3 amino acids: CASSQGQQETQYF. The CDR3 DNA reads as TGTGCCAGCTCACAGGGACAGCAAGAGACCCAGTACTTC.

V usage is TRBV7-8 and J usage is TRBJ1-5; 9 bases are a match to TRBD1. J lost 4 bases, V lost 5 bases, and 9 bases had no gene match. This CDR3 contains 16 residues. The V gene's germline CDR1 is SGHVS and CDR2 FQNEAQ. CDR3 loop: CASSRDRAGGNQPQHF. The CDR3 DNA follows: TGTGCCAGCAGCAGGGACAGGGCGGGAGGGAATCAGCCCCAGCATTTT.

This clonotype has at least ten counts. The gene calls are TRBV12-3 or TRBV12-4 and TRBJ1-1; 7 positions match TRBD1. The V segment lost 5 bases and the J segment 6 bases; nucleotides outside the gene matches: 9. This CDR3 has 14 residues. CDR3 DNA: TGTGCCAGCAGTCGGAGGACAGGTCTCCCTGAAGCTTTCTTT. Its protein product is CASSRRTGLPEAFF.